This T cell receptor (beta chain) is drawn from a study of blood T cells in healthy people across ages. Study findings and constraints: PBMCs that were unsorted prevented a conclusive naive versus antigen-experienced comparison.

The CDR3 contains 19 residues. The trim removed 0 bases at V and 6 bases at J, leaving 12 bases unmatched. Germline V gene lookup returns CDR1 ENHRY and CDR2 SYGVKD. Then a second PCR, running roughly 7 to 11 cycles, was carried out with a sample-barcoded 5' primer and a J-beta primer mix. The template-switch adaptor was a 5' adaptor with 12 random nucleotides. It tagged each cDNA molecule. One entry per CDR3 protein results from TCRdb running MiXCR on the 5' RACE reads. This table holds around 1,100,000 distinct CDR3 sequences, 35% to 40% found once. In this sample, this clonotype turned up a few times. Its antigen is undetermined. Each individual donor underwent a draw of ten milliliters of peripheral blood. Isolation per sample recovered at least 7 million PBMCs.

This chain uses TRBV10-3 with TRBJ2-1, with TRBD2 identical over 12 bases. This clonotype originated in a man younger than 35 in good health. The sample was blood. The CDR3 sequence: CAISESLRLTSGGTNEQFF. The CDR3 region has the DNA TGTGCCATCAGTGAGTCTCTCCGACTGACTAGCGGGGGAACCAATGAGCAGTTCTTC.